This T cell receptor (beta chain) originates from a study of memory CD4+ T cells and cytomegalovirus serostatus. At the level of the study: Donors were healthy Belgian adults, several CMV seropositive and about two dozen seronegative.

The sort gate was single viable CD3+CD4+CD8-CD45RO+ cells for memory CD4+ T cells. V dropped 4 bases and J dropped 4 bases, with 16 bases sitting between them. The germline V gene encodes CDR1 MDHEN and CDR2 SYDVKM. CDR3 length: 15 residues. Study results and limitations: The CMV-associated TCR signature appears largely within the CD4+ memory repertoire.

Sequenced by immunoSEQ multiplex PCR; TCRdb stores in-frame clones only, minus some. This table has 50,000 to 75,000 clones, about 81% appearing once. As concerns this clone: Antigen unknown.

V gene TRBV28 combines with J gene TRBJ1-1; D may be TRBD1 (5 bases). The sequencing input was memory CD4+ T cells from blood. This TCR came from an adult in good health and CMV-seronegative. DNA for the CDR3: TGTGCCAGCAGTTACCAAGGGGCTAGGCGCACTGAAGCTTTCTTT. It is translated as CASSYQGARRTEAFF.